This entry lists 32 T cell receptor beta chains sequenced from one sample in a study of T-cell memory formation after mild COVID-19. In TCRdb, the 5' RACE reads were re-called with MiXCR into one record per CDR3 protein. The sample shows roughly 580,000 distinct CDR3 sequences, roughly 17% of them seen only once. The sample consisted of PBMCs or a T cell subset sorted from them (not recorded which). These receptors were collected from an adult woman who had mild COVID-19 (a few samples of this study predate the infection). Cell type and time point are not known.

The CDR3 nucleotides are TGTGCCACCAGCAGAACTAACAGGGACACCAAAAACATTCAGTACTTC. Residues: CATSRTNRDTKNIQYF. V and J are TRBV15 and TRBJ2-4, with D perhaps matching TRBD1 (6 bases). The length of the CDR3 is 16 residues. V was pared by 2 bases and J by 2 bases, with 13 bases between. Germline V gene data show CDR1 as LNHNV and CDR2 as YYDKDF (reference sequence).

This clonotype was detected only a few times. The chain employs TRBV9 and TRBJ2-3, with TRBD2 identical over 7 bases. This CDR3 contains 15 residues. Germline V gene lookup returns CDR1 SGDLS and CDR2 YYNGEE. Unmatched junction bases numbered 4, after V lost 0 bases and J lost 3 bases. The CDR3 loop reads CASSVDPGGTDTQYF. CDR3 sequence (DNA): TGTGCCAGCAGCGTAGACCCGGGGGGAACAGATACGCAGTATTTT.

This clonotype turned up a few times. The chain recombines TRBV2 with TRBJ2-3; 10 positions match TRBD2. Germline CDR1 and CDR2: SNHLY and FYNNEI. The length of the CDR3 is 14 residues. V lost 8 bases to trimming and J lost 3 bases; unmatched junction nucleotides: 5. In DNA, the CDR3 is TGTGCCAGCCTCCGGGGACTAGCGACAGATACGCAGTATTTT. Encoded protein: CASLRGLATDTQYF.

This clonotype came up a few times. The chain is built from TRBV27 and TRBJ1-1; possible D gene TRBD1, 6 bases. V was cut by 0 bases and J by 11 bases, with 13 bases left in between. This CDR3 comprises 13 residues. Germline assignment: CDR1 MNHEY and CDR2 SMNVEV (reference sequence). The CDR3 region is CASSLSGGPRAFF. DNA for the CDR3: TGTGCCAGCAGTTTATCGGGGGGGCCCAGGGCTTTCTTT.

The chain carries TRBV7-9 and TRBJ2-1; the D gene is possibly TRBD1 (5 bases). The CDR3 covers 14 residues. The V gene lost 5 bases and the J gene lost 5 bases, with 13 bases spanning the gap. Germline V CDR1 and CDR2: SEHNR, FQNEAQ (reference sequence). The chain's CDR3 is CASSRPQANNEQFF. The CDR3 coding sequence is TGTGCCAGCAGCCGACCACAGGCCAACAATGAGCAGTTCTTC.

This chain links TRBV3-1 with TRBJ1-5; possibly TRBD1 for D (5 bases). V lost 4 bases to trimming and J lost 6 bases, with 19 bases between them. The CDR3 covers 16 residues. Germline loops: CDR1 LGHDT, CDR2 YNNKEL (reference sequence). The CDR3 DNA sequence: TGTGCCAGCAGCCTCTCCGGGACCTACACGGGTCAGCCCCAGCATTTT. Residues: CASSLSGTYTGQPQHF. Full variable domain (rest looked up from reference TRBV3-1 and TRBJ1-5): DTAVSQTPKYLVTQMGNDKSIKCEQNLGHDTMYWYKQDSKKFLKIMFSYNNKELIINETVPNRFSPKSPDKAHLNLHINSLELGDSAVYFCASSLSGTYTGQPQHFGDGTRLSIL.

This clonotype was detected once. The chain couples TRBV6-5 to TRBJ1-3; D unresolved. The CDR3 length is 14 residues. Trimming removed 5 bases from V and 4 bases from J, with 12 bases in between. Germline CDR1 and CDR2: MNHEY and SVGAGI. This CDR3 reads CASSGYSYGNTIYF. The CDR3 coding sequence is TGTGCCAGCAGTGGGTACAGTTACGGAAACACCATATATTTT.

This chain links TRBV9 with TRBJ2-7; D possibly corresponds to TRBD1 (5 bases). V was shortened by 2 bases and J by 0 bases, with 12 bases between the two germline ends. CDR3 length: 15 amino acids. CDR1 and CDR2 from the germline V gene are SGDLS and YYNGEE. CDR3 residues: CASSVNQGFSYEQYF. The DNA of the CDR3 is TGTGCCAGCAGCGTCAATCAGGGATTCTCCTACGAGCAGTACTTC. The whole variable domain, filled in from reference TRBV9 and TRBJ2-7, reads DSGVTQTPKHLITATGQRVTLRCSPRSGDLSVYWYQQSLDQGLQFLIQYYNGEERAKGNILERFSAQQFPDLHSELNLSSLELGDSALYFCASSVNQGFSYEQYFGPGTRLTVT.

For the CDR3, the DNA is TGCGCCAGCAGCTTGGCCCTGGACAGGGCTACAACTAATGAAAAACTGTTTTTT. Translation: CASSLALDRATTNEKLFF. V and J are TRBV5-1 and TRBJ1-4, with 8 bases that match TRBD1. The CDR3 loop spans 18 amino acids. The V and J ends lost 0 bases and 0 bases, in that order; junction bases with no gene match: 7. Looked up from germline, CDR1 is SGHRS and CDR2 is YFSETQ.

The gene calls are TRBV20-1 and TRBJ2-7; D could derive from TRBD1 or TRBD2 (5 bases each). Germline values: CDR1 DFQATT, CDR2 SNEGSKA (reference sequence). V was cut by 5 bases and J by 5 bases, with 16 bases left in between. The CDR3 has 13 residues. The DNA for the CDR3 is TGCAGTGCTCCGGGGACCGGGGCCAACGAGCAGTACTTC. Its protein is CSAPGTGANEQYF.

The sample holds many counts of this clonotype. This chain uses TRBV5-1 with TRBJ1-2; no definite D call. Germline assignment: CDR1 SGHRS and CDR2 YFSETQ. The CDR3 runs to 13 residues. Trimming took off 0 bases at V and 2 bases at J, with 5 bases between the two ends. The DNA for the CDR3 is TGCGCCAGCAGCTTGGAAGGAAACTATGGCTACACCTTC. Translation: CASSLEGNYGYTF.

This sequence joins TRBV24-1 and TRBJ2-2; weak D call: TRBD1 (6 bases). The germline CDR1 and CDR2 sequences are KGHDR and SFDVKD. This CDR3 has 17 amino acids. V lost 4 bases to trimming and J lost 0 bases, with 14 bases between them. CDR3 bases: TGTGCCACCAGTGACCCACTCGGGACACCGAACACCGGGGAGCTGTTTTTT. It encodes CATSDPLGTPNTGELFF.

The V gene is TRBV7-2, the J gene TRBJ1-2, with no clear D. Trimming cost V 4 bases and J 7 bases, with 13 bases left between them. Germline values: CDR1 SGHTA, CDR2 FQGNSA. This CDR3 region has 13 residues. CDR3 nucleotides: TGTGCCAGCAGCTCGCCCGATGCTCGTGGCTACACCTTC. Protein product: CASSSPDARGYTF. Together with reference TRBV7-2 and TRBJ1-2, the CDR3 gives the full variable domain: GAGVSQSPSNKVTEKGKDVELRCDPISGHTALYWYRQSLGQGLEFLIYFQGNSAPDKSGLPSDRFSAERTGGSVSTLTIQRTQQEDSAVYLCASSSPDARGYTFGSGTRLTVV.

The V and J genes are TRBV7-9 and TRBJ2-2; D unclear. CDR3 size: 17 residues. Trimming left V 5 bases short and J 3 bases short, with 19 bases between. Per the germline V gene, CDR1 is SEHNR and CDR2 is FQNEAQ (reference sequence). In DNA, the CDR3 is TGTGCCAGCAGCCTTTCCAGCCCACTGGCGGACACCGGGGAGCTGTTTTTT. This codes for CASSLSSPLADTGELFF.

This clonotype was seen only a few times. The V gene is TRBV12-3 or TRBV12-4, the J gene TRBJ2-1; D may match TRBD1 or TRBD2 (5 bases each). Trimming took off 8 bases at V and 6 bases at J, with 17 bases between the two ends. The CDR3 has 14 residues. CDR3: CASGREGLVNEQFF. Here the CDR3 DNA reads TGTGCCAGCGGCCGTGAGGGGTTGGTCAATGAGCAGTTCTTC.

The chain is built from TRBV15 and TRBJ2-1; perhaps TRBD1 as D (7 bases). The V end lost 1 base, the J end lost 3 bases, and 10 bases lay between the germline ends. This CDR3 has 15 amino acids. The germline V gene encodes CDR1 LNHNV and CDR2 YYDKDF (reference sequence). This CDR3 is CATSRARGVYNEQFF. CDR3 sequence (DNA): TGTGCCACCAGCAGAGCCAGGGGGGTCTACAATGAGCAGTTCTTC.

This clonotype was seen more than once but under ten times. V is TRBV12-3 or TRBV12-4 and J is TRBJ2-1; the D is unclear. The CDR3 sequence is 16 residues long. Trimming took 6 bases from V and 0 from J, leaving 15 bases between them. The CDR3 sequence: CASSSYSASSYNEQFF. The CDR3 coding sequence is TGTGCCAGCAGCTCCTATAGTGCTAGCTCCTACAATGAGCAGTTCTTC.

The rearrangement uses TRBV3-2 and TRBJ2-7; the table's TRBD2 call for D was not verified on the DNA. TRBV3-2 is noted as a pseudogene. The CDR3 covers 16 residues. CDR3 in DNA: TGTGCCAGCAGCCAAGGTCAGCGGGAGTTCAGCTACGAGCAGTACTTC. This gives the protein CASSQGQREFSYEQYF.

This clonotype has just one count. The junction departs from germline at one end; a sequencing error may be responsible. The CDR3 DNA is TGCAGCGCCCTAGGCGCGGACAATGACCAGTTCTTC. It encodes CSALGADNDQFF. V gene TRBV29-1 combines with J gene TRBJ2-1; perhaps TRBD1 as D (5 bases). Germline V gives CDR1 SQVTM, CDR2 ANQGSEA. CDR3 length equals 12 residues.

This chain's CDR3 is CASSNRPGPQHF. The CDR3 region has the DNA TGTGCCAGTAGCAACCGTCCGGGACCTCAGCATTTT. The chain joins TRBV19 to TRBJ1-5, with D perhaps matching TRBD1 (5 bases). Trimming removed 6 bases from V and 13 bases from J, with 16 bases in between. The CDR3 consists of 12 residues. The germline gives CDR1 LNHDA, CDR2 SQIVND (reference sequence).

CDR3 in DNA: TGCGCCAGCAGCGGGGGACTGAACACCGGGGAGCTGTTTTTT. This translates into CASSGGLNTGELFF. The chain recombines TRBV5-1 with TRBJ2-2; a possible D gene is TRBD2 (6 bases). The V end was cut by 4 bases, the J end by 1 base, with 8 bases between. CDR1 and CDR2 (germline): SGHRS, YFSETQ. The CDR3 sequence is 14 residues long.

The gene calls are TRBV3-1 and TRBJ1-1; D is ambiguous. Germline V gene data show CDR1 as LGHDT and CDR2 as YNNKEL (reference sequence). CDR3 size: 15 residues. With 2 bases removed from V and 2 bases from J, the gap between germline ends came to 12 bases. The CDR3 DNA is TGTGCCAGCAGCCAACCCCTGGGTCCAAACACTGAAGCTTTCTTT. Protein: CASSQPLGPNTEAFF.

This clonotype was seen more than once but under ten times. This sequence joins TRBV7-3 and TRBJ2-1; a weak D match, TRBD2 (5 bases). The CDR3 has 16 amino acids. V was trimmed by 2 bases and J by 5 bases, leaving 16 bases between them. Germline V gives CDR1 SGHTA, CDR2 FQGTGA. CDR3 loop: CASSLGGGVSHNEQFF. CDR3 coding DNA: TGTGCCAGCAGCTTAGGAGGTGGCGTTTCCCACAATGAGCAGTTCTTC.

The V gene is TRBV6-6, the J gene TRBJ2-7; 8 bases are a match to TRBD1. V lost 5 bases and J lost 6; bases outside the gene matches: 6. The CDR3 is 13 residues long. CDR1 and CDR2 (germline): MNHNY, SVGAGI (reference sequence). CDR3 protein: CASSARTGIEQYF. The CDR3 DNA is TGTGCCAGCAGTGCAAGGACAGGGATCGAGCAGTACTTC.

This clonotype came up a few times. The V and J genes are TRBV7-2 and TRBJ2-6; TRBD1 aligns across 11 bases. This CDR3 has 17 amino acids. Germline V gives CDR1 SGHTA, CDR2 FQGNSA. V shed 3 bases and J 1 base; nucleotides not matched to a gene: 2. CDR3: CASSLDRGLSGANVLTF. For the CDR3, the DNA is TGTGCCAGCAGCTTGGACAGGGGGCTTTCTGGGGCCAACGTCCTGACTTTC.

This clonotype appeared many times. V is TRBV20-1 and J is TRBJ2-7; D is possibly TRBD1 or TRBD2 (5 bases each). CDR1 DFQATT and CDR2 SNEGSKA come from the germline V gene (reference sequence). The V and J ends lost 3 bases and 1 base respectively, with 7 bases between them. The CDR3 loop spans 12 amino acids. The CDR3 DNA reads TGCAGTGCTAGCGGGGCGTCCTACGAGCAGTACTTC. Protein sequence: CSASGASYEQYF.

The chain links TRBV7-3 to TRBJ2-5, with D hard to call. Germline loops: CDR1 SGHTA, CDR2 FQGTGA. The V end was cut by 5 bases, the J end by 2 bases, with 9 bases between. The length of the CDR3 is 13 residues. DNA for the CDR3: TGTGCCAGCAGCCAGACATATCAAGAGACCCAGTACTTC. Its translation is CASSQTYQETQYF. The whole variable domain, filled in from reference TRBV7-3 and TRBJ2-5, reads GAGVSQTPSNKVTEKGKYVELRCDPISGHTALYWYRQSLGQGPEFLIYFQGTGAADDSGLPNDRFFAVRPEGSVSTLKIQRTERGDSAVYLCASSQTYQETQYFGPGTRLLVL.

The chain combines TRBV20-1 with TRBJ2-7; no definite D call. Germline CDR1 reads DFQATT; CDR2 reads SNEGSKA (reference sequence). This CDR3 has 13 amino acids. V lost 4 bases to trimming and J lost 3 bases, with 13 bases between them. The DNA of the CDR3 is TGCAGTGCTAAAAGGACGGCGAGCTACGAGCAGTACTTC. Amino acids: CSAKRTASYEQYF.

This clonotype was picked up a small number of times. The chain employs TRBV20-1 and TRBJ2-3; 8 positions match TRBD2. This CDR3 spans 13 amino acids. CDR1 is DFQATT, CDR2 SNEGSKA, per germline (reference sequence). Trimming took 6 bases from V and 5 from J; bases not matched to a gene: 7. In nucleotides, the CDR3 is TGCAGTGCCCGAGCGGGGGAAAGAGATACGCAGTATTTT. Translating it yields CSARAGERDTQYF.

The rearrangement uses TRBV24-1 and TRBJ2-7, with 7 bases that match TRBD1. Germline trimming cut 4 bases from V and 4 bases from J; bases unmatched to any gene: 6. The CDR3 runs to 14 residues. Germline V gene lookup returns CDR1 KGHDR and CDR2 SFDVKD. The CDR3 reads CATSEGQQIYEQYF. The CDR3 coding sequence is TGTGCCACCAGTGAGGGACAGCAAATTTACGAGCAGTACTTC.

This clonotype turned up a few times. The rearrangement links TRBV6-5 to TRBJ2-2; TRBD2 might be the D (6 bases). Germline CDR1 MNHEY, CDR2 SVGAGI. V was clipped by 1 base and J by 7 bases, with 10 bases between them. The CDR3 totals 14 residues. CDR3 DNA: TGTGCCAGCAGTTACTTAGCGGATTACGGGGAGCTGTTTTTT. Its translation is CASSYLADYGELFF.

Ten or more counts support this clonotype. The chain couples TRBV7-9 to TRBJ2-5; a weak D match, TRBD1 (6 bases). Germline lookup yields CDR1 SEHNR and CDR2 FQNEAQ (reference sequence). V was shortened by 5 bases and J by 5 bases, with 12 bases between the two germline ends. The CDR3 is 13 residues long. The CDR3 sequence: CASSVDRMETQYF. For the CDR3, the DNA is TGTGCCAGCAGCGTTGACAGGATGGAGACCCAGTACTTC.